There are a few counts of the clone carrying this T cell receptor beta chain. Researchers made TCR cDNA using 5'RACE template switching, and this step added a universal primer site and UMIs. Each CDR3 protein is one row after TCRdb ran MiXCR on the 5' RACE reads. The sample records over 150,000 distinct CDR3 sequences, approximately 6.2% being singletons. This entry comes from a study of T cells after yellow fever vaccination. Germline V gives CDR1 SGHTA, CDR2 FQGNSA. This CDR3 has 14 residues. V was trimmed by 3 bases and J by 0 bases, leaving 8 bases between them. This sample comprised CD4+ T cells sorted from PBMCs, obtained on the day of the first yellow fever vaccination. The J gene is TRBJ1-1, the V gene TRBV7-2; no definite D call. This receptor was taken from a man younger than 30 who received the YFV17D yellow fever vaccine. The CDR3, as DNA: TGTGCCAGCAGCTTCACCACCCTGAACACTGAAGCTTTCTTT. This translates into CASSFTTLNTEAFF.